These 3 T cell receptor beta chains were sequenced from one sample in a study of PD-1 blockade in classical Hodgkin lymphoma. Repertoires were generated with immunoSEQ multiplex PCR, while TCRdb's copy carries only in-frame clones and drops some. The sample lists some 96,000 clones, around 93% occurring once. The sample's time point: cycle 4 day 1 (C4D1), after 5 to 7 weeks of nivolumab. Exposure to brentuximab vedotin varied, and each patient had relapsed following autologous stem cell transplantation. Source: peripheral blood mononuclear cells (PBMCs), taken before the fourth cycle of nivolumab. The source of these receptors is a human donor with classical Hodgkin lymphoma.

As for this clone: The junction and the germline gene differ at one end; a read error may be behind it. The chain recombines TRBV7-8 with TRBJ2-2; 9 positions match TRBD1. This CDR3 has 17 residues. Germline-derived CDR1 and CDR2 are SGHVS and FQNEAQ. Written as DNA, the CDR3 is TGTGCCAGCAACTTAGGATGGGACAGGGCTAACACCGGGGAGCTGTTTTTT. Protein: CASNLGWDRANTGELFF.

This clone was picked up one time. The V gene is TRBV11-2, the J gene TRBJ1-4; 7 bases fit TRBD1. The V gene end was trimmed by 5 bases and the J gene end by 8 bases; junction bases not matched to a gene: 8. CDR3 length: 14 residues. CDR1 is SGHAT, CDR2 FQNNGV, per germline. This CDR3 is CASSKRDSLEKLFF. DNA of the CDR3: TGTGCCAGCAGCAAACGGGACAGTCTAGAAAAACTGTTTTTT.

The CDR3 is CASSSRQDLNTEAFF. The CDR3 DNA is TGTGCCAGCAGCTCAAGACAGGATTTGAACACTGAAGCTTTCTTT. The chain uses TRBV7-9 and TRBJ1-1; TRBD1 might be the D (6 bases). Looked up from germline, CDR1 is SEHNR and CDR2 is FQNEAQ (reference sequence). V was shortened by 4 bases and J by 0 bases, with 12 bases between the two germline ends. CDR3 length: 15 residues.